This TCR beta chain was found in a study of post-analysis software for immune sequencing data. In the study overall: Some patients lacked subtype; others had relapsing-remitting, secondary progressive or progressive-relapsing disease.

This CDR3 spans 11 amino acids. Germline assignment: CDR1 SEHNR and CDR2 FQNEAQ (reference sequence). The V and J ends lost 7 bases and 8 bases respectively, with 11 bases between them. Unique-molecular-identifier-tagged TCR beta cDNA libraries were used. TCRdb reanalysed the PCR reads using MiXCR and keeps one entry per CDR3 protein. The table has about 540,000 distinct CDR3 sequences, roughly 34% seen once; the top ten hold roughly 6%. A word on this clonotype: Its specificity is unknown.

General study results and limits: Patients showed TRBV5-6, TRBV5-1 and TRBV20-1 among five TRBV segments more frequent than in controls.

The chain carries TRBV7-9 and TRBJ1-2; D is undetermined. Sample: blood. The TCR sequence derives from a girl between 2 and 17 years old with multiple sclerosis. The CDR3 bases are TGTGCCAGCAAGGGTCCGGGCGGCTACACCTTC. Translating gives CASKGPGGYTF.